This note documents a single T cell receptor beta chain sequence. Per germline, CDR1 LGHDT and CDR2 YNNKEL (reference sequence). This CDR3 has 21 amino acids. V lost 0 bases to trimming and J lost 3 bases; unmatched junction nucleotides: 14. The data originate from a study of blood T cell repertoires in COVID-19. Study details: COVID-19 samples collected from the United States, Italy and Spain covered acute and convalescent phases. The analysed material was cDNA or gDNA that came from T cells, B-cell-depleted T cells, or PBMCs.

Authors' analysis steps: Estimation of nucleated cell counts was performed using reference gene primer amplification. The assay was immunoSEQ multiplex PCR, and TCRdb's table has in-frame clones only and misses some. That table supplies the V and J calls and clone size; D and trimming were determined from the DNA. The sample carries approximately 25,000 clones, around 80% recorded once. The chain couples TRBV3-1 (or the pseudogene TRBV3-2) to TRBJ2-6, with 10 bases identical to TRBD2. The sequence derives from a woman over 75 with acute or convalescent COVID-19. Material: peripheral blood. In nucleotides, the CDR3 is TGTGCCAGCAGCCAAGATCTCCCCCCCAGCGGGGGGGCCCTTGGGGCCAACGTCCTGACTTTC. This codes for CASSQDLPPSGGALGANVLTF.